The source of this T cell receptor beta chain is a study of PD-1 blockade in classical Hodgkin lymphoma (dated by TCRdb to 2020 to 2021). Regarding the research as a whole: Nivolumab dosing was 3 mg/kg intravenously every 2 weeks, continuing until either disease progression or unacceptable toxicity. A peripheral blood immune signature of response to PD-1 blockade in classical Hodgkin lymphoma was defined using TCR beta sequencing and CyTOF.

The paper as a whole reports these results and caveats: Newly diagnosed patients were reported to have lower baseline TCR diversity than healthy donors, and relapsed/refractory patients were reported to have lower baseline TCR diversity still. By C4D1, a significant rise was seen in CD4+ TCR diversity but not in CD8+ TCR diversity (p=0.0027 vs p=0.16), and the rise was most apparent among complete responders (p=0.02). The study was limited to a single clinical trial cohort, and causes of repertoire differences, possibly disease activity or prior therapy, remained undefined. Baseline diversity similar to that of newly diagnosed patients was observed in trial patients achieving complete response, whereas significantly lower diversity was observed in partial responders and progressors. Lower diversity was seen in patients whose nivolumab began less than 1 year after ASCT, and these patients were left out of later analyses so that immune reconstitution would not confound the results.

The sample's time point label is to be understood as: cycle 1 day 1 (C1D1), immediately before nivolumab initiation. All trial patients had relapsed after autologous stem cell transplantation, with cohorts A, B and C differing in prior brentuximab vedotin exposure. The trial cohort was composed of 55 to 65 patients with relapsed/refractory classical Hodgkin lymphoma, for whom complete response, partial response or progressive disease was recorded as best overall response. Single-agent nivolumab was administered to trial patients in the multi-cohort phase II CheckMate 205 trial. An independent review committee assessed best overall response by applying the 2007 International Working Group response criteria. Trial PBMCs were collected just before the start of nivolumab (C1D1) and during therapy at cycle 2 day 1 and cycle 4 day 1. Peripheral blood was collected in 8 mL Vacutainer Cell Preparation Tubes, from which PBMCs were isolated by centrifugation and then cryopreserved.

The germline V gene encodes CDR1 SEHNR and CDR2 FQNEAQ (reference sequence). The CDR3 has 19 amino acids, counting the end cysteine and phenylalanine. Only the CDR3 region is kept as DNA, spanning 57 bases read in frame from base 1. The germline V end is reduced by 5 bases and the J end by 3 bases; junction bases left unmatched: 17. The Qiagen DNeasy kit was used to extract genomic DNA both from unsorted PBMCs and from the negatively selected CD4+ and CD8+ fractions. TCR beta CDR3 regions were amplified by immunoSEQ multiplex PCR using primers annealing to V and J segments. A synthetic immune receptor repertoire was used to minimize amplification bias, and remaining bias was computationally removed after sequencing. On the study's bioinformatics: Custom Python scripts were used to quantify repertoire diversity as the Shannon entropy index. Unsorted, CD4+ and CD8+ repertoires were examined separately, except in combined analyses, for which CD4+ and CD8+ sequences were merged in silico. A clone counted as expanded when the clone's frequency after treatment rose at least 2-fold relative to C1D1, and clones undetected at baseline were given a pseudocount of 0.5. Singleton clones were defined as clones with 0 or 1 copy at C1D1, and non-singleton clones were defined as clones with 2 or more copies. Clones expanded in unsorted samples were assigned a CD4+, CD8+ or unknown annotation through matching of protein sequences in sorted samples from the same patient. Wilcoxon tests on paired samples were used to test diversity changes from C1D1 to C4D1. TCRdb holds this immuneACCESS table with in-frame rearrangements only. Some clones are missing; in checked studies, unresolved V genes explain under half, and the rest has no known cause. V, J and clone size are those of that table, while D and trimming were read from the DNA. For this sample the table gives about 98,000 clones, of which roughly 90% were detected only once. About 2.8% of the sample rests with the top ten.

On this clone itself: Its antigen has not been determined. Base-call qualities are not available, and no considerably larger clone is one nucleotide away.

This specimen was peripheral blood mononuclear cells (PBMCs), taken at baseline. The chain is assembled from TRBV7-9 and TRBJ2-1; TRBD1 matches 9 bases in the middle. This clonotype was obtained from a human donor with classical Hodgkin lymphoma. CDR3 protein: CASSLPADRDRAYYNEQFF. In nucleotides, the sequence is TGTGCCAGCAGCCTCCCTGCGGACCGGGACAGGGCGTACTACAATGAGCAGTTCTTC. The reference TRBV7-9 and TRBJ2-1 proteins fill in what lies around the CDR3, so the full variable domain reads DTGVSQNPRHKITKRGQNVTFRCDPISEHNRLYWYRQTLGQGPEFLTYFQNEAQLEKSRLLSDRFSAERPKGSFSTLEIQRTEQGDSAMYLCASSLPADRDRAYYNEQFFGPGTRLTVL.